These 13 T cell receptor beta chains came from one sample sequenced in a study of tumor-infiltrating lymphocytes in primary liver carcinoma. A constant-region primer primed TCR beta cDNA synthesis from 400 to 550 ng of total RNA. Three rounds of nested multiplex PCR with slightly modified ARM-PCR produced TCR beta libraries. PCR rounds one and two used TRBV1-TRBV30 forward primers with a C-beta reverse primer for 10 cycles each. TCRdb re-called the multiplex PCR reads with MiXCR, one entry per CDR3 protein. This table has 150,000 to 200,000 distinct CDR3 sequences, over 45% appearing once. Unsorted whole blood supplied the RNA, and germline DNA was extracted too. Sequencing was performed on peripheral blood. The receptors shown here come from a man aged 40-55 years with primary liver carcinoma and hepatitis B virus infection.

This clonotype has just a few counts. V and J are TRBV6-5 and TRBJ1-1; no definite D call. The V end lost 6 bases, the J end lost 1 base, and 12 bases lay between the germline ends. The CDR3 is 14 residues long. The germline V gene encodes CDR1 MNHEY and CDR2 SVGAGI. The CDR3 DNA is TGTGCCAGCAGATTGTCCCATCCGAACACTGAAGCTTTCTTT. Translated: CASRLSHPNTEAFF.

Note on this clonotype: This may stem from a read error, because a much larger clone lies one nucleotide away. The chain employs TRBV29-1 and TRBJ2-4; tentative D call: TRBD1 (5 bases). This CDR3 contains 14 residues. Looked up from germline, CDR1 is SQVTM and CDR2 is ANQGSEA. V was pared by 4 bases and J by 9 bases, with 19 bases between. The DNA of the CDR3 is TGCAGCGTTGCCCCTCCCTGGTCTCAGGGCATTCAGTACTTC. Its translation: CSVAPPWSQGIQYF.

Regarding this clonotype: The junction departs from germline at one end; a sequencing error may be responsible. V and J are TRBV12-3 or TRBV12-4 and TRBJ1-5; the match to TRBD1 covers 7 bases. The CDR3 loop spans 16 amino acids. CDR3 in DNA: TGTGCCAGTAGTTTCTGGCAGGGAGGGGGCAATCGGCCCCAGCATTTT. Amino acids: CASSFWQGGGNRPQHF.

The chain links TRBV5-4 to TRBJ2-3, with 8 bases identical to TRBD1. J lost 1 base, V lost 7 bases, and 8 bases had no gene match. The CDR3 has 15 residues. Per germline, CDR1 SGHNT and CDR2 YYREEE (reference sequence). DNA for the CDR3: TGTGCCAGCGGCCTGGACAGGGCGGGCACAGATACGCAGTATTTT. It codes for CASGLDRAGTDTQYF.

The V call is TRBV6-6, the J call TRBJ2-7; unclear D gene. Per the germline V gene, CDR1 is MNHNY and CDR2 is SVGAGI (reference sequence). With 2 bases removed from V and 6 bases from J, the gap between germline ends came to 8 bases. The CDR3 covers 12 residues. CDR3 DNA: TGTGCCAGCAGTTACGGGATTGGCGAGCAGTACTTC. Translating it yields CASSYGIGEQYF.

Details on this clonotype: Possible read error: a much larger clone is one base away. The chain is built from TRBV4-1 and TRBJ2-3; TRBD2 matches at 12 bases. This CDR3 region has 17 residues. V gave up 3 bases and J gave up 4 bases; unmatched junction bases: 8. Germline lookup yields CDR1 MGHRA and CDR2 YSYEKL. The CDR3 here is CASSHRGLAGRSDTQYF. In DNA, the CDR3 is TGCGCCAGCAGCCACAGAGGACTAGCGGGAAGGTCAGATACGCAGTATTTT.

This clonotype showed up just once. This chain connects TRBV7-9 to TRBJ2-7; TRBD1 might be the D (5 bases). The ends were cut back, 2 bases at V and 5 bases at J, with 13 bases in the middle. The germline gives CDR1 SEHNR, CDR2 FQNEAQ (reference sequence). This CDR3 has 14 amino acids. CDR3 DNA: TGTGCCAGCAGCTTATCTCAGGGTCTTCACGAGCAGTACTTC. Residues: CASSLSQGLHEQYF.

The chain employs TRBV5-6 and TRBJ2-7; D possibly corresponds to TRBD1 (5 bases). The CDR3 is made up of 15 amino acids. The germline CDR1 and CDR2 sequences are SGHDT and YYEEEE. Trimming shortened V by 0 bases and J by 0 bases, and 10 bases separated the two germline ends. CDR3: CASSLVQGASYEQYF. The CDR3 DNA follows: TGTGCCAGCAGCTTGGTGCAGGGCGCCTCCTACGAGCAGTACTTC.

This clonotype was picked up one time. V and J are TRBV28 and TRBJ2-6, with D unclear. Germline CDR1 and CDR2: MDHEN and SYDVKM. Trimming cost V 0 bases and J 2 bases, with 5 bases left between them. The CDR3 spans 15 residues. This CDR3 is CASSLWAAGANVLTF. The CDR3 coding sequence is TGTGCCAGCAGTTTATGGGCGGCTGGGGCCAACGTCCTGACTTTC.

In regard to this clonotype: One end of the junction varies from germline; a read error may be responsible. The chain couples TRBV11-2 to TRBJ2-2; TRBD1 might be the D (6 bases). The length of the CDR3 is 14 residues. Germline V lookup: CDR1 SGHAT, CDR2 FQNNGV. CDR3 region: CTSNPTNRVGELFF. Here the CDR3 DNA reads TGTACCAGCAACCCTACGAACAGGGTCGGGGAGCTGTTTTTT.

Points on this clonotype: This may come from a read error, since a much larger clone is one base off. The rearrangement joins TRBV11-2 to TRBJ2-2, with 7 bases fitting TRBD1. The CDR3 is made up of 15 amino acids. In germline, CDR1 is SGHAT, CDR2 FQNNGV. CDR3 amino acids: CVSSLQGPDTGELFF. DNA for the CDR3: TGTGTCAGCAGCTTACAGGGGCCGGACACCGGGGAGCTGTTTTTT.

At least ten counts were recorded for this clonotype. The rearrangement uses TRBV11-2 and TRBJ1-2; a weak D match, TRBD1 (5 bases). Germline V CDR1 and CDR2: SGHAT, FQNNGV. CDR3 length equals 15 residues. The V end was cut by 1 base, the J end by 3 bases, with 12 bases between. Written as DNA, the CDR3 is TGTGCCAGCAGCTTAGGGAAGGGACGGGACTATGGCTACACCTTC. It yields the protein CASSLGKGRDYGYTF.

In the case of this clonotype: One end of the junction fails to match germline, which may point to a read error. In DNA, the CDR3 is TGTGCCAGTAGCTTAGGAAGTATAGATACGCAGTATTTT. This sequence encodes CASSLGSIDTQYF. The chain joins TRBV11-2 to TRBJ2-3, with D unclear. This CDR3 region has 13 residues. Germline values: CDR1 SGHAT, CDR2 FQNNGV.